A selection of T cell receptor beta chains follows, all from one sample in a study of T-cell reconstitution after alpha-beta-depleted transplantation in children. TCRdb called the PCR reads again in MiXCR, with one record for every CDR3 protein. The sample holds approximately 400,000 distinct CDR3 sequences, roughly 11% seen once. The sequenced sample was PBMCs from the stem cell graft donor, obtained from the stem cell graft. Receptor source: a human donor who donated a stem cell graft to a child with acute myeloid leukemia. Both conserved end residues are part of each CDR3.

V	J	CDR3
TRBV10-3	TRBJ2-7	CAIGGGGPKPSYEQYF
TRBV20-1	TRBJ1-1	CSAQRDGANTEAFF
TRBV20-1	TRBJ1-2	CSANQGHGYTF
TRBV5-1	TRBJ1-5	CASSLEGPSKQPQHF
TRBV6-5	TRBJ2-1	CASRGAKNEQFF
TRBV2	TRBJ2-1	CAALETAYNEQFF
TRBV7-6	TRBJ1-1	CASSLTPNTRDEAFF
TRBV27	TRBJ2-5	CASSLSPGLAGVRETQYF
TRBV4-1	TRBJ2-1	CASSLASGLWGNEQFF
TRBV4-2	TRBJ2-7	CASSQECLAGGEQYF
TRBV7-2	TRBJ1-1	CASNQGPQDTEAFF
TRBV20-1	TRBJ1-5	CSARGHNSNQPQHF
TRBV27	TRBJ2-5	CASSYFQGDGETQYF
TRBV5-1	TRBJ2-1	CASSLRSGAYNEQFF
TRBV4-2	TRBJ2-1	CASSQEGTGRDEQFF
TRBV5-1	TRBJ2-1	CASSLDGLTYNEQFF